These 30 T cell receptor beta chains were all obtained from the same sample, sequenced in a study of identical twins. Using its own MiXCR run on the 5' RACE reads, TCRdb lists one record per CDR3 protein. The table has about 150,000 distinct CDR3 sequences, roughly 3.2% seen once. Sequenced: memory T cells sorted from blood. These receptors were collected from a young man in good health.

This clonotype was detected many times. The chain recombines TRBV3-1 with TRBJ2-3; D not certain. The CDR3 spans 12 residues. The V gene's germline CDR1 is LGHDT and CDR2 YNNKEL (reference sequence). V was pared by 5 bases and J by 8 bases, with 11 bases between. The CDR3 here is CASSKIGLTQYF. The CDR3, as DNA: TGTGCCAGCAGCAAAATAGGGCTTACGCAGTATTTT.

In its sample, this clonotype was seen many times. The chain uses TRBV7-9 and TRBJ2-2; 7 nucleotides match TRBD1. V was clipped by 3 bases and J by 1 base; unmatched bases: 5. From germline, CDR1 is SEHNR and CDR2 FQNEAQ (reference sequence). The CDR3 has 16 amino acids. CDR3 region: CASSFEGARNTGELFF. In DNA form, the CDR3 reads TGTGCCAGCAGCTTCGAGGGGGCTCGGAACACCGGGGAGCTGTTTTTT. Complete variable domain (other parts from reference TRBV7-9 and TRBJ2-2): DTGVSQNPRHKITKRGQNVTFRCDPISEHNRLYWYRQTLGQGPEFLTYFQNEAQLEKSRLLSDRFSAERPKGSFSTLEIQRTEQGDSAMYLCASSFEGARNTGELFFGEGSRLTVL.

There are many counts of this clonotype. The chain has TRBV24-1 and TRBJ2-3; D gene uncertain. The CDR3 loop spans 13 amino acids. Germline V lookup: CDR1 KGHDR, CDR2 SFDVKD. V was trimmed by 12 bases and J by 0 bases, leaving 12 bases between them. DNA of the CDR3: TGTGCCTCCCAGGACGGGAGCACAGATACGCAGTATTTT. It translates to CASQDGSTDTQYF.

This clonotype was seen ten or more times. V is TRBV20-1 and J is TRBJ2-1; 10 positions match TRBD2. CDR3 length equals 15 residues. Germline assignment: CDR1 DFQATT and CDR2 SNEGSKA (reference sequence). V lost 3 bases to trimming and J lost 5 bases; unmatched junction nucleotides: 7. The chain's CDR3 is CSARVSGRPHNEQFF. The CDR3 DNA follows: TGCAGTGCTAGGGTTAGCGGGAGGCCACACAATGAGCAGTTCTTC.

Many counts were recorded for this clonotype. The chain recombines TRBV15 with TRBJ2-3, with D uncertain. Germline lookup yields CDR1 LNHNV and CDR2 YYDKDF (reference sequence). V lost 0 bases to trimming and J lost 2 bases, with 15 bases between them. CDR3 length: 17 residues. The CDR3 coding sequence is TGTGCCACCAGCAGAGATTTGAGGCGGAAAATCACAGATACGCAGTATTTT. It translates to CATSRDLRRKITDTQYF.

This clonotype has just a few counts. The chain carries TRBV6-5 and TRBJ1-6; possibly TRBD1 for D (6 bases). This CDR3 is 15 amino acids long. Trimming stripped 2 bases from V and 7 bases from J, with 12 bases between. The germline CDR1 and CDR2 sequences are MNHEY and SVGAGI. The CDR3 nucleotides read TGTGCCAGCAGTTACATGACGGGACAAAATTCACCCCTCCACTTT. Residues: CASSYMTGQNSPLHF.

In the case of this clonotype: Sequence at one end of the junction differs from germline and may be a read error. V usage is TRBV20-1 and J usage is TRBJ1-2, with TRBD1 matching 9 bases. This CDR3 has 12 amino acids. From germline, CDR1 is DFQATT and CDR2 SNEGSKA (reference sequence). As DNA, the CDR3 is TGCAGTGCTGCCCGGGACAGGGATGCGGATTCCTTC. It yields the protein CSAARDRDADSF.

V is TRBV13 and J is TRBJ2-7, with D possibly TRBD2 on 5 matching bases. Trimming removed 2 bases at V and 3 bases at J, with 11 bases between. Germline assignment: CDR1 PRHDT and CDR2 FYEKMQ (reference sequence). The CDR3 contains 14 residues. The CDR3 DNA reads TGTGCCAGCAGCTTATTGTCGGGGAGCTACGAGCAGTACTTC. It specifies CASSLLSGSYEQYF.

The table lists this clonotype with many counts. The chain employs TRBV7-8 and TRBJ2-7; possible D gene TRBD2, 6 bases. The CDR3 has 15 amino acids. Germline CDR1 and CDR2: SGHVS and FQNEAQ. V shed 1 base and J shed 1 base, with 11 bases lying between them. This chain's CDR3 is CASSLGGGASYEQYF. The CDR3 bases are TGTGCCAGCAGCTTAGGCGGCGGGGCGTCCTACGAGCAGTACTTC.

In this sample, this clonotype turned up many times. The genes are TRBV5-1 and TRBJ2-2; D may match TRBD1 or TRBD2 (5 bases each). Trimming removed 5 bases from V and 3 bases from J, with 17 bases in between. This CDR3 has 16 residues. The germline V gene encodes CDR1 SGHRS and CDR2 YFSETQ. CDR3 DNA sequence: TGCGCCAGCAGACCACATCAGGGAGTTGACACCGGGGAGCTGTTTTTT. Its translation: CASRPHQGVDTGELFF.

This clonotype was recorded at least ten times. J is TRBJ2-1 and V is TRBV7-2, with 14 bases matching TRBD2. V trimming: 3 bases; J trimming: 1 base; junction bases outside the gene matches: 11. Germline V gene data show CDR1 as SGHTA and CDR2 as FQGNSA. This CDR3 is built from 20 residues. CDR3: CASSLTGTSGGGGSYNEQFF. DNA of the CDR3: TGTGCCAGCAGCTTGACCGGGACTAGCGGGGGAGGAGGGTCCTACAATGAGCAGTTCTTC.

This clonotype showed up many times. V and J are TRBV27 and TRBJ1-2, with D perhaps TRBD1 (5 bases). This CDR3 is 12 amino acids long. Germline V lookup: CDR1 MNHEY, CDR2 SMNVEV (reference sequence). V shed 10 bases and J shed 6 bases, with 15 bases lying between them. This CDR3 reads CATRGGRDGYTF. The CDR3 DNA reads TGTGCCACCCGGGGGGGGAGGGATGGCTACACCTTC.

This chain uses TRBV9 with TRBJ2-1, with D tentatively TRBD2 (6 bases). There are 17 residues in the CDR3. The V end was cut by 0 bases, the J end by 8 bases, with 21 bases between. The germline CDR1 and CDR2 sequences are SGDLS and YYNGEE. CDR3 sequence reads: CASSVVDVLAGSDEQFF. The CDR3 DNA reads TGTGCCAGCAGCGTAGTAGATGTACTAGCAGGGTCCGATGAGCAGTTCTTC.

This clonotype was detected ten times or more. The gene calls are TRBV6-1 and TRBJ1-1; D perhaps matches TRBD1 (5 bases). V was clipped by 7 bases and J by 1 base, with 10 bases between them. The CDR3 extends over 13 amino acids. Per the germline V gene, CDR1 is MNHNS and CDR2 is SASEGT. The CDR3 region is CASIPTANTEAFF. The DNA of the CDR3 is TGTGCCAGCATACCGACAGCGAACACTGAAGCTTTCTTT.

This clonotype showed up many times. V and J are TRBV7-2 and TRBJ2-1; D ambiguous. Germline CDR1 is SGHTA and CDR2 is FQGNSA. The CDR3 loop spans 11 amino acids. V lost 5 bases and J 8 bases, leaving 7 bases between the germline ends. The CDR3 DNA is TGTGCCAGCAGCATAGACCATGAGCAGTTCTTC. This translates into CASSIDHEQFF.

This clonotype occurred many times. The chain uses TRBV5-1 and TRBJ2-7; tentative D call: TRBD1 (6 bases). CDR1 is SGHRS and CDR2 is YFSETQ in the germline V gene. CDR3 length equals 14 residues. V was trimmed by 0 bases and J by 8 bases, leaving 15 bases between them. The CDR3: CASSLEGDSRKQYF. In DNA form, the CDR3 reads TGCGCCAGCAGCTTGGAGGGGGATTCTAGGAAGCAGTACTTC.

This clonotype showed up many times. This rearrangement joins TRBV29-1 to TRBJ2-2, with D perhaps TRBD1 (6 bases). This CDR3 has 13 amino acids. Germline V gene data show CDR1 as SQVTM and CDR2 as ANQGSEA. V was trimmed by 4 bases and J by 4 bases, leaving 10 bases between them. This CDR3 is CSVAGHSTGELFF. The DNA for the CDR3 is TGCAGCGTTGCGGGACATAGCACCGGGGAGCTGTTTTTT.

At least ten counts were recorded for this clonotype. The V call is TRBV20-1, the J call TRBJ1-1; no clear D gene. Germline V gene lookup returns CDR1 DFQATT and CDR2 SNEGSKA (reference sequence). V lost 3 bases and J 2 bases, leaving 13 bases between the germline ends. The CDR3 sequence is 14 residues long. CDR3 bases: TGCAGTGCTAGTTCTCCTACGATAAACACTGAAGCTTTCTTT. It yields the protein CSASSPTINTEAFF.

This clonotype was found many times. The chain joins TRBV9 to TRBJ2-1, with 8 bases identical to TRBD2. This CDR3 has 16 amino acids. With 0 bases clipped from V and 5 bases from J, the junction kept 7 bases outside the gene matches. Per the germline V gene, CDR1 is SGDLS and CDR2 is YYNGEE. In DNA, the CDR3 is TGTGCCAGCAGCGTAGAGGCTAGCGGGTATAACAATGAGCAGTTCTTC. Its translation is CASSVEASGYNNEQFF.

Notes on this clonotype: This may stem from a read error, because a much larger clone lies one nucleotide away. CDR3 region: CASSLNGLAEMHYF. DNA for the CDR3: TGTGCCAGCAGTTTAAACGGACTAGCGGAGATGCATTACTTC. The chain links TRBV28 to TRBJ2-7; 10 bases align to TRBD2. Germline V gives CDR1 MDHEN, CDR2 SYDVKM. V shed 2 bases, J shed 13 bases, and the junction held 11 bases outside the gene matches. This CDR3 contains 14 residues.

This clonotype was seen ten or more times. CDR3 region: CASSFKGENNEQFF. As DNA, the CDR3 is TGTGCCAGCAGTTTTAAAGGGGAGAACAATGAGCAGTTCTTC. V is TRBV27 and J is TRBJ2-1, with D possibly being TRBD1 or TRBD2 (5 bases each). Germline CDR1 reads MNHEY; CDR2 reads SMNVEV (reference sequence). The CDR3 length is 14 residues. Trimming shortened V by 3 bases and J by 5 bases, and 11 bases separated the two germline ends.

This clonotype was detected many times. The rearrangement links TRBV15 to TRBJ1-2; unclear D gene. With 5 bases removed from V and 0 bases from J, the gap between germline ends came to 7 bases. The CDR3 consists of 13 residues. Germline-derived CDR1 and CDR2 are LNHNV and YYDKDF (reference sequence). The CDR3 DNA is TGTGCCACCAGCCCCAGCTCTAACTATGGCTACACCTTC. Protein product: CATSPSSNYGYTF.

This clonotype has ten or more counts. This chain uses TRBV5-1 with TRBJ1-1; TRBD1 aligns across 8 bases. Germline V gene sequence: CDR1 SGHRS, CDR2 YFSETQ. The ends lost 0 bases at V and 0 bases at J; junction bases unmatched: 7. The CDR3 has 17 residues. The CDR3 nucleotides are TGCGCCAGCAGCTTGGCAAAAAACAGGGGGATGAACACTGAAGCTTTCTTT. As protein: CASSLAKNRGMNTEAFF.

This clonotype was seen many times. This rearrangement joins TRBV27 to TRBJ2-1, with unresolved D. This CDR3 has 15 amino acids. V was cut by 6 bases and J by 0 bases, with 12 bases left in between. The germline CDR1 and CDR2 sequences are MNHEY and SMNVEV (reference sequence). The CDR3 coding sequence is TGTGCCAGCAGCGACGACACCTACTCCTACAATGAGCAGTTCTTC. It yields the protein CASSDDTYSYNEQFF.

This clonotype was detected ten times or more. The rearrangement links TRBV6-2 or TRBV6-3 to TRBJ1-5; no clear D gene. The CDR3 covers 17 residues. From germline, CDR1 is MNHEY and CDR2 SVGEGT. V lost 5 bases and J lost 1, with 18 bases in between. In nucleotides, the CDR3 is TGTGCCAGCAGTACTCCCTTTTTGGCCGAAAGCAATCAGCCCCAGCATTTT. Translation: CASSTPFLAESNQPQHF.

This clonotype was seen at least ten times. The rearrangement joins TRBV29-1 to TRBJ1-2, with D possibly TRBD1 on 5 matching bases. The CDR3 is made up of 12 amino acids. Looked up from germline, CDR1 is SQVTM and CDR2 is ANQGSEA. Deletions cut 7 bases from V and 5 bases from J, with 14 bases between. The CDR3 region has the DNA TGCAGCGCTAGGGACGGGGTGTATGGCTACACCTTC. Translating gives CSARDGVYGYTF.

This clonotype was observed at least ten times. The gene calls are TRBV9 and TRBJ2-7, with D perhaps matching TRBD2 (6 bases). Trimming took 0 bases from V and 0 from J, leaving 10 bases between them. The CDR3 runs to 15 residues. CDR1 SGDLS and CDR2 YYNGEE come from the germline V gene. The CDR3 DNA follows: TGTGCCAGCAGCGTAGAGGTGGACTACTCCTACGAGCAGTACTTC. Translated: CASSVEVDYSYEQYF.

Ten or more counts support this clonotype. CDR3 in amino acids: CASSPPRPTANTEAFF. CDR3 DNA: TGTGCCAGCAGCCCACCCCGCCCGACAGCAAACACTGAAGCTTTCTTT. The J gene is TRBJ1-1, the V gene TRBV13, with a weak D call TRBD1 (5 bases). V lost 5 bases to trimming and J lost 2 bases, with 18 bases between them. The CDR3 spans 16 residues. Germline lookup yields CDR1 PRHDT and CDR2 FYEKMQ (reference sequence).

This clonotype was detected many times. V usage is TRBV18 and J usage is TRBJ2-2; D gene ambiguous. The V end lost 5 bases, the J end lost 1 base, and 8 bases lay between the germline ends. The germline V gene encodes CDR1 KGHSH and CDR2 LQKENI. This CDR3 is 14 amino acids long. The chain's CDR3 is CASSSEVNTGELFF. The CDR3 nucleotides are TGTGCCAGCTCATCCGAAGTGAACACCGGGGAGCTGTTTTTT.

This clonotype has a count of ten or more. CDR3 region: CSVGTGNTEAFF. CDR3 DNA sequence: TGCAGCGTGGGGACAGGGAACACTGAAGCTTTCTTT. The chain links TRBV29-1 to TRBJ1-1; 8 bases align to TRBD1. With 6 bases clipped from V and 1 base from J, the junction kept 1 base outside the gene matches. CDR3 size: 12 residues. The germline V gene has CDR1 SQVTM and CDR2 ANQGSEA. Based on the CDR3 plus reference TRBV29-1 and TRBJ1-1, the full variable domain is SAVISQKPSRDICQRGTSLTIQCQVDSQVTMMFWYRQQPGQSLTLIATANQGSEATYESGFVIDKFPISRPNLTFSTLTVSNMSPEDSSIYLCSVGTGNTEAFFGQGTRLTVV.